This T cell receptor beta chain stems from a study of CD8 T cells in ankylosing spondylitis. Using quantitative 5'-RACE with molecular barcodes, the authors made TCR beta libraries. Using its own MiXCR run on the 5' RACE reads, TCRdb lists one record per CDR3 protein. The sample lists around 150,000 distinct CDR3 sequences; around 10% were seen once. V lost 2 bases and J lost 7; bases outside the gene matches: 9. In germline, CDR1 is LGHNA, CDR2 YNFKEQ. This CDR3 region has 18 residues. Findings and limits, study-wide: Seemingly characteristic of ankylosing spondylitis blood was a TCR beta motif consisting of fewer than 10 highly homologous variants. Certain motif variants had earlier appeared in reactive arthritis synovial fluid and blood. The study looked at matched synovial fluid samples from ankylosing spondylitis patients. Disease-linked clones were reported to be significantly enriched there.

This clonotype was picked up many times. The antigen is not known. V usage is TRBV4-2 and J usage is TRBJ2-1; 15 nucleotides match TRBD2. What was sequenced was blood, either unsorted or a sorted T cell fraction (not recorded which). This TCR was recovered from a male donor with ankylosing spondylitis or in good health (not recorded which). In DNA form, the CDR3 reads TGTGCCAGCAGCCAACGCCGACCGGGACTAGCGGGAGGTAATGAGCAGTTCTTC. Translating it yields CASSQRRPGLAGGNEQFF.